This T cell receptor (beta chain) was recorded in a study of blood T cell repertoires in COVID-19. Sequencing used immunoSEQ multiplex PCR; TCRdb keeps in-frame clones, though not all of them. The sample has about 250,000 clones, roughly four fifths seen once. Clinical history reported by participants formed the basis on which cohorts were assigned. Germline V gene sequence: CDR1 WNHNN, CDR2 SYGVQD (reference sequence). Deletions cut 2 bases from V and 2 bases from J, with 13 bases between. The length of the CDR3 is 15 residues. This TCR came from a middle-aged man who had recovered from COVID-19. The chain carries TRBV10-1 and TRBJ2-7, with D perhaps matching TRBD1 (6 bases). The specimen was PBMCs or T cells enriched from blood (not recorded which). In nucleotides, the CDR3 is TGCGCCAGCAGTGAGGGACAGTGGCCCCCCTACGAGCAGTACTTC. Translating gives CASSEGQWPPYEQYF.